The present entry profiles one T cell receptor beta chain with its context. Per the original data handling: Estimation of nucleated cell counts was performed using reference gene primer amplification. Data came from immunoSEQ multiplex PCR; TCRdb stores just in-frame clones and leaves some out. The V and J calls and clone size are taken from that table; D and trimming were inferred from the DNA. Of 160,000 or so clones listed, approximately 84% are singletons. Recruits, aged roughly 18 to 100 years, lived in around 24 US areas. Cohort allocation depended upon clinical history that participants reported. This specimen comes from a study of blood T cell repertoires in COVID-19. Whole-study context: Sources were T cells, B-cell-depleted T cells, or PBMCs; the material itself was cDNA or gDNA.

The sequenced material came from PBMCs or T cells enriched from blood (not recorded which). The receptor was derived from a woman in her 40s with acute COVID-19.

In DNA form, the CDR3 reads TGTGCCAGCAGCGGACAGGGGGCGGATACTGAAGCTTTCTTT. It translates to CASSGQGADTEAFF. The J gene is TRBJ1-1, the V gene TRBV7-2; 11 bases map to TRBD1. From germline, CDR1 is SGHTA and CDR2 FQGNSA. This CDR3 is built from 14 residues. After removal of 5 bases from V and 5 bases from J, the junction contained 4 bases not matched to a gene.